Listed below are T cell receptor beta chains from one sample, sequenced in a study of T cell repertoires in cytomegalovirus infection. TCRdb itself ran the reads through MiXCR, one entry per CDR3 protein. The table lists 500,000 or so distinct CDR3 sequences, approximately 17% of them singletons. Sequencing input: CD8+ T cells from PBMCs. The receptor set was obtained from a human donor in good health (CMV status not recorded). Some clones in this sample may be carry-over from other donors' samples. Each CDR3 is given with its conserved first and last residue. A D gene is named only where the DNA matches it firmly. The size field is filled for only some rows; it gives once, few, many or a size class.

D,length,size,J,V,DNA,CDR3
NA,15,many,TRBJ2-2,TRBV10-3,TGTGCCATCAGTGAGTCGGGACTCCACACCGGGGAGCTGTTTTTT,CAISESGLHTGELFF
NA,13,NA,TRBJ2-1,TRBV9,TGTGCCAGCAGCTATATAGAGGGCCCTGAGCAGTTCTTC,CASSYIEGPEQFF
NA,14,NA,TRBJ2-1,TRBV5-1,TGCGCCAGCAGCGGCGAAAGCTCCTACAATGAGCAGTTCTTC,CASSGESSYNEQFF
NA,13,NA,TRBJ2-5,TRBV12-3/TRBV12-4,TGTGCCAGCAGTTCCCCCCGGGGGGAGACCCAGTACTTC,CASSSPRGETQYF
TRBD2,15,NA,TRBJ2-1,TRBV5-6,TGTGCCAGCAGCCCGTCGGAGGGAGGGTACAATGAGCAGTTCTTC,CASSPSEGGYNEQFF
NA,16,few,TRBJ2-7,TRBV20-1,TGCAGTGCTAGAGATTCGACGGGGGCGATTTTATTCGAGCAGTACTTC,CSARDSTGAILFEQYF
NA,16,few,TRBJ2-1,TRBV6-1,TGTGCCAGCAGTGAAGAGTGGGCTGGCTCCTACAATGAGCAGTTCTTC,CASSEEWAGSYNEQFF
TRBD2,15,NA,TRBJ2-4,TRBV28,TGTGCCAGCAGTTTTTTGCGGGAGGACAAAAACATTCAGTACTTC,CASSFLREDKNIQYF
NA,14,many,TRBJ2-4,TRBV28,TGTGCCAGCAGTTTCCCGGACGGAGAAAACATTCAGTACTTC,CASSFPDGENIQYF
NA,16,NA,TRBJ1-4,TRBV15,TGTGCCACCAGCATTGGGCAGGGGAGGGGGATGGAAAAACTGTTTTTT,CATSIGQGRGMEKLFF
NA,15,few,TRBJ1-4,TRBV20-1,TGCAGTGCTAGAGCTGTGGAGAGTACCAGAGAAAAACTGTTTTTT,CSARAVESTREKLFF
NA,14,many,TRBJ2-3,TRBV6-1,TGTGCCAGCAGTGAATGGGGAAGCACAGATACGCAGTATTTT,CASSEWGSTDTQYF
NA,15,NA,TRBJ2-3,TRBV10-3,TGTGCCATCAGTGGTAAGGGCCAGGTCACAGATACGCAGTATTTT,CAISGKGQVTDTQYF
TRBD1,16,few,TRBJ1-3,TRBV19,TGTGCCAGTAGTAGCCTCTACAGGGGATCTGGAAACACCATATATTTT,CASSSLYRGSGNTIYF
TRBD2,15,NA,TRBJ2-1,TRBV15,TGTGCCACCAGCAGGCGGGCTAGCGGGAGCAATGAGCAGTTCTTC,CATSRRASGSNEQFF
TRBD1,16,few,TRBJ2-1,TRBV28,TGTGCCAGCAGATCGACAGGGGGGATCTCCTACAATGAGCAGTTCTTC,CASRSTGGISYNEQFF
NA,14,many,TRBJ2-2,TRBV7-6,TGTGCCAGCAGCTTTACAGGCTACACCGGGGAGCTGTTTTTT,CASSFTGYTGELFF
TRBD2,16,many,TRBJ2-1,TRBV11-2,TGTGCCAGCAGCAAAATAGCGGGGGGCCCCTACAATGAGCAGTTCTTC,CASSKIAGGPYNEQFF
TRBD2,17,few,TRBJ2-1,TRBV7-6,TGTGCCAGCAGCTACCGACTAGCGCGCACCTCCTACAATGAGCAGTTCTTC,CASSYRLARTSYNEQFF
TRBD1,16,NA,TRBJ1-1,TRBV19,TGTGCCAGTAGAAGGGACAGTGTCAAGGGTGACACTGAAGCTTTCTTT,CASRRDSVKGDTEAFF
NA,12,NA,TRBJ2-1,TRBV4-1,TGCGCCAGCAGCCAAGATAGTGATGAGCAGTTCTTC,CASSQDSDEQFF
NA,11,NA,TRBJ1-2,TRBV6-2/TRBV6-3,TGTGCCAGCAGTGAAATGTCGGGCTACACCTTC,CASSEMSGYTF
NA,15,NA,TRBJ2-1,TRBV4-2,TGTGCCAGCAGCCAAGGGGCCTCTTTGGTCAATGAGCAGTTCTTC,CASSQGASLVNEQFF
TRBD2,15,NA,TRBJ2-1,TRBV11-3,TGTGCCAGCAGCTTAGCTAGCGGTCTCCACAATGAGCAGTTCTTC,CASSLASGLHNEQFF
NA,16,many,TRBJ2-3,TRBV6-1,TGTGCCAGCAGTGAAGTAATTAGATCTCGCACAGATACGCAGTATTTT,CASSEVIRSRTDTQYF
NA,13,NA,TRBJ1-2,TRBV12-3/TRBV12-4,TGTGCCTGCCTCGGGGGGTCGGACTATGGCTACACCTTC,CACLGGSDYGYTF
TRBD1,16,NA,TRBJ1-1,TRBV4-1,TGCGCCAGCAGCCACGCTGGACAGGGCGGAAACACTGAAGCTTTCTTT,CASSHAGQGGNTEAFF
TRBD1,17,few,TRBJ2-6,TRBV2,TGTGCCAGCAGTCTCCGGGACAGCCGCTCTGGGGCCAACGTCCTGACTTTC,CASSLRDSRSGANVLTF
TRBD2,21,few,TRBJ2-2,TRBV27,TGTGCCAGCAGTTCTCCACCCCCCGGGACTAGCGGGGGAGCGAACACCGGGGAGCTGTTTTTT,CASSSPPPGTSGGANTGELFF
NA,16,NA,TRBJ2-7,TRBV28,TGTGCCAGCAGTTTATATACAGACCAGGTATCCTACGAGCAGTACTTC,CASSLYTDQVSYEQYF
NA,16,few,TRBJ2-7,TRBV9,TGTGCCAGCAGCGCTAACAGAGACTCAACCTTCTACGAGCAGTACTTC,CASSANRDSTFYEQYF
NA,12,many,TRBJ2-7,TRBV11-2,TGTGCCAGCAGAGGGCTTCTCTACGAGCAGTACTTC,CASRGLLYEQYF
NA,15,many,TRBJ2-2,TRBV7-9,TGTGCCAGCCCCTCCGAGCTCTTCAGTTCCGGGGAGCTGTTTTTT,CASPSELFSSGELFF
TRBD2,17,NA,TRBJ2-3,TRBV6-5,TGTGCCAGCAGTCCCCCGGGGCTAGCGGGAGGCGCAGATACGCAGTATTTT,CASSPPGLAGGADTQYF
TRBD1,14,NA,TRBJ1-2,TRBV15,TGTGCCACCAGCAGCTACAGGGGGGAGATAGGCTACACCTTC,CATSSYRGEIGYTF
NA,15,few,TRBJ2-7,TRBV5-5,TGTGCCAGCAGCCCGGGAACGGTCCCCCCCTACGAGCAGTACTTC,CASSPGTVPPYEQYF
NA,13,many,TRBJ1-1,TRBV6-1,TGTGCCAGCAGTCGGGTGGCAGGAACTGAAGCTTTCTTT,CASSRVAGTEAFF